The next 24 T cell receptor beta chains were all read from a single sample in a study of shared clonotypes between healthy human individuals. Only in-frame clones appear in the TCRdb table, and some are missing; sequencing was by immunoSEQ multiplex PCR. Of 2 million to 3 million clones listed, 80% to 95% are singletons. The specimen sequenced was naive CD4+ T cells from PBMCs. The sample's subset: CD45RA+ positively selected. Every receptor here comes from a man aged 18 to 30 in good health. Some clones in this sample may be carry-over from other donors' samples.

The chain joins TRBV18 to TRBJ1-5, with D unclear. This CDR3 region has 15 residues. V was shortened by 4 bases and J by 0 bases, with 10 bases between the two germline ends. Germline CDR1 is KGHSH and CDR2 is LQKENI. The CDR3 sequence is CASSRTENSNQPQHF. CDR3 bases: TGTGCCAGCTCACGTACGGAGAATAGCAATCAGCCCCAGCATTTT.

This chain's CDR3 is CASSLTGEQFF. The CDR3 DNA follows: TGTGCCAGCAGCTTAACAGGCGAGCAGTTCTTC. This chain connects TRBV7-2 to TRBJ2-1; a weak D match, TRBD1 (5 bases). V lost 2 bases and J 10 bases, leaving 6 bases between the germline ends. CDR1 SGHTA and CDR2 FQGNSA come from the germline V gene. This CDR3 has 11 amino acids.

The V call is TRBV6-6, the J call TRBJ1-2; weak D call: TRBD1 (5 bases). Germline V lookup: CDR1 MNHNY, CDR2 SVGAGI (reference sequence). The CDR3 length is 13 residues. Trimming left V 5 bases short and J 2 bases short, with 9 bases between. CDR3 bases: TGTGCCAGCAGTACGACAGAAAACTATGGCTACACCTTC. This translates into CASSTTENYGYTF.

The CDR3 DNA reads TGCGCCAGCAGCCACGGACTAGCGGGCTCCTACAATGAGCAGTTCTTC. It translates to CASSHGLAGSYNEQFF. This chain connects TRBV5-1 to TRBJ2-1; TRBD2 matches at 11 bases. CDR1 SGHRS and CDR2 YFSETQ come from the germline V gene. After removal of 4 bases from V and 0 bases from J, the junction contained 3 bases not matched to a gene. The CDR3 sequence is 16 residues long.

The CDR3 region has the DNA TGTGCCAGCAGCCCACTGTTAGCGGGAGGGAGCTCCTACAATGAGCAGTTCTTC. It is translated as CASSPLLAGGSSYNEQFF. This chain connects TRBV5-5 to TRBJ2-1; 11 positions match TRBD2. J gave up 0 bases and V 4 bases, and 9 bases lay outside the gene matches. This CDR3 is 18 amino acids long. The germline V gene has CDR1 SGHKS and CDR2 YYEKEE (reference sequence).

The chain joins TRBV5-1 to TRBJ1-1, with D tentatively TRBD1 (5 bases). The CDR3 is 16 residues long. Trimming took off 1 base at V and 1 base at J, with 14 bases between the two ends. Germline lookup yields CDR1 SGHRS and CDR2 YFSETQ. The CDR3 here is CASSLLGGAKNTEAFF. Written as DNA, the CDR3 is TGCGCCAGCAGCTTGTTGGGGGGAGCTAAGAACACTGAAGCTTTCTTT.

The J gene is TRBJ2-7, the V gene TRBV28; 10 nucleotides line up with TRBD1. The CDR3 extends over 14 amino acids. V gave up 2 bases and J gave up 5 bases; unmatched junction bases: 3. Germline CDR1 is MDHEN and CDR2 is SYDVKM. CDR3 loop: CASSLDRGRDEQYF. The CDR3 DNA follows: TGTGCCAGCAGTTTAGACAGGGGGCGAGACGAGCAGTACTTC. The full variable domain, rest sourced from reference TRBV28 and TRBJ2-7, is DVKVTQSSRYLVKRTGEKVFLECVQDMDHENMFWYRQDPGLGLRLIYFSYDVKMKEKGDIPEGYSVSREKKERFSLILESASTNQTSMYLCASSLDRGRDEQYFGPGTRLTVT.

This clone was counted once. CDR3 protein: CASRVQGYSNQPQHF. CDR3 DNA sequence: TGTGCCAGCAGGGTACAGGGGTATAGCAATCAGCCCCAGCATTTT. This sequence joins TRBV6-5 and TRBJ1-5; 7 positions agree with TRBD1. The CDR3 is 15 residues long. The junction had 5 bases not matched to a gene; V was cut back by 6 bases and J by 0 bases. Germline lookup yields CDR1 MNHEY and CDR2 SVGAGI.

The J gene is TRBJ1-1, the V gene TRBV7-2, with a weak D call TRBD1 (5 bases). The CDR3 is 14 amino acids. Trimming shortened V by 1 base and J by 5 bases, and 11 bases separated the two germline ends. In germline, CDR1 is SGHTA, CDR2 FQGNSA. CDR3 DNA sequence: TGTGCCAGCAGCTTAGGGGGGTCGGGTACTGAAGCTTTCTTT. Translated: CASSLGGSGTEAFF.

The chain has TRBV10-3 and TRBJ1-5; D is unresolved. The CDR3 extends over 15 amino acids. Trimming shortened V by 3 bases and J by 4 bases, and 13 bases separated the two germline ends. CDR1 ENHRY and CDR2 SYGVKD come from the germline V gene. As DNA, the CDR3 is TGTGCCATCAGTGAATCAGAGGCTTCAAATCAGCCCCAGCATTTT. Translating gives CAISESEASNQPQHF.

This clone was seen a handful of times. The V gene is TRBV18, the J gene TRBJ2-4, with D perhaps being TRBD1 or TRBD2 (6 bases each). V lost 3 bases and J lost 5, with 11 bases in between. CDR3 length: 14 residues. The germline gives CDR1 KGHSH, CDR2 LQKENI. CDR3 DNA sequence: TGTGCCAGCTCACCGGTAGGGGGGCAAAACATTCAGTACTTC. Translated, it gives CASSPVGGQNIQYF.

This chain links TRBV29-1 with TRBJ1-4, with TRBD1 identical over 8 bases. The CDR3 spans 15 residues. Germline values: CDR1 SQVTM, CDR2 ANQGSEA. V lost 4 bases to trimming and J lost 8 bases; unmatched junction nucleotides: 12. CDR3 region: CSVGSQGASFEKLFF. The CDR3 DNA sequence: TGCAGCGTTGGCTCCCAGGGGGCGTCTTTCGAAAAACTGTTTTTT.

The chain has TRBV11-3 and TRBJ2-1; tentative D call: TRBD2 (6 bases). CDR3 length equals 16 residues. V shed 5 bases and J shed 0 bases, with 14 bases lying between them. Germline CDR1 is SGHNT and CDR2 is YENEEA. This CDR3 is CASSLSPSASYNEQFF. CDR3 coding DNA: TGTGCCAGCAGCCTCAGCCCTAGCGCCTCCTACAATGAGCAGTTCTTC.

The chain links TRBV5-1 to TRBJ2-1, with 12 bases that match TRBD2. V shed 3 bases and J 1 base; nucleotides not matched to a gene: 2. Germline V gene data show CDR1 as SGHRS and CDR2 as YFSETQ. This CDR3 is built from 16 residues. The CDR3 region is CASSSGLAGSYNEQFF. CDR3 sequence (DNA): TGCGCCAGCAGCTCTGGACTAGCGGGATCCTACAATGAGCAGTTCTTC.

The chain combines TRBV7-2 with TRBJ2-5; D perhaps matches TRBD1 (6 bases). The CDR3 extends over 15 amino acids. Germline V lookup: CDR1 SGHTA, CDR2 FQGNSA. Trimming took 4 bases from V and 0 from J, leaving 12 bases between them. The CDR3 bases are TGTGCCAGCAGCTCTACCGGGACAAACCAAGAGACCCAGTACTTC. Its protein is CASSSTGTNQETQYF.

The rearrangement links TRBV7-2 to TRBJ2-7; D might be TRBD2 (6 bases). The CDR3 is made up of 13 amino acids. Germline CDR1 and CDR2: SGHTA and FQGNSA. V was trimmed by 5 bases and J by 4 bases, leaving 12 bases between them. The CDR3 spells CASSIRREYEQYF. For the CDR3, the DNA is TGTGCCAGCAGCATCCGGAGGGAGTACGAGCAGTACTTC.

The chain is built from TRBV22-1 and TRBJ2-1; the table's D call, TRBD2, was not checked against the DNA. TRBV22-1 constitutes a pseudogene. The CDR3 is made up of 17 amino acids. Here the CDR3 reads CPGSPSRRGPTPGEQFF. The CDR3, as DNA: TGTCCTGGGAGCCCTTCCCGGCGGGGCCCTACCCCCGGTGAGCAGTTCTTC.

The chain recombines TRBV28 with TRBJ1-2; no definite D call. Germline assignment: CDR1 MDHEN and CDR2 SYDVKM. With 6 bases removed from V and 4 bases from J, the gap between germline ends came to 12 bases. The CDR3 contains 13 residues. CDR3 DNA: TGTGCCAGCAGAACCGAAAAATCCTATGGCTACACCTTC. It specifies CASRTEKSYGYTF.

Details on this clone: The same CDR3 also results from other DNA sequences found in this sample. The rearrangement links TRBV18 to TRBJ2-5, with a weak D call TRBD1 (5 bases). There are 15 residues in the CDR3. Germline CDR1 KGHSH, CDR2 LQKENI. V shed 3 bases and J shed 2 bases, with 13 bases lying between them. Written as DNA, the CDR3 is TGTGCCAGCTCACCTCCTGGACAACGGCAAGAGACCCAGTACTTC. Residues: CASSPPGQRQETQYF. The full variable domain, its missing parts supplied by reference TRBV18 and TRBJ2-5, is NAGVMQNPRHLVRRRGQEARLRCSPMKGHSHVYWYRQLPEEGLKFMVYLQKENIIDESGMPKERFSAEFPKEGPSILRIQQVVRGDSAAYFCASSPPGQRQETQYFGPGTRLLVL.

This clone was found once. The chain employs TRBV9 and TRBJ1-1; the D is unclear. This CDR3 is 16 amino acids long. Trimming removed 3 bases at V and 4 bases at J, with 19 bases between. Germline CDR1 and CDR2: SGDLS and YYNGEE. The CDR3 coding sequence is TGTGCCAGCAGCGGGGGTATCGGCACTTTGGGCACTGAAGCTTTCTTT. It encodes CASSGGIGTLGTEAFF.

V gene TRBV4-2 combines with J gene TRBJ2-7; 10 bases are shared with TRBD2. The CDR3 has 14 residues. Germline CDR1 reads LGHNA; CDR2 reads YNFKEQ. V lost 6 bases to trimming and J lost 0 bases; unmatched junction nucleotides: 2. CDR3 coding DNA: TGTGCCAGCAGTCCTAGCGGGAGCTCCTACGAGCAGTACTTC. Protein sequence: CASSPSGSSYEQYF.

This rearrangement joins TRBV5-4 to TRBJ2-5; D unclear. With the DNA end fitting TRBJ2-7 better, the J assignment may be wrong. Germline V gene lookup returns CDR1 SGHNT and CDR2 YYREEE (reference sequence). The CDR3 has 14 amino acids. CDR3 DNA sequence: TGTGCCAGCAGCCACACAAAAGGCAACTACGAGCAGTACTTC. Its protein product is CASSHTKGNYEQYF.

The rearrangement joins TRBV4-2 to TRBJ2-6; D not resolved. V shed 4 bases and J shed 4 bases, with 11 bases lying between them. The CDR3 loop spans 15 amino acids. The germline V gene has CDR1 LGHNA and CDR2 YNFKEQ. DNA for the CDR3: TGTGCCAGCAGCCTTCTCAAGATCGGGGCCAACGTCCTGACTTTC. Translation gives CASSLLKIGANVLTF.

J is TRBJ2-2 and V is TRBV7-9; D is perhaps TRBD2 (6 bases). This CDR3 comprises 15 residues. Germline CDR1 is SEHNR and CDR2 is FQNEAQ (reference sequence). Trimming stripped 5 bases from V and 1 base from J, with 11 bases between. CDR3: CASSRDLQNTGELFF. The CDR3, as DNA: TGTGCCAGCAGCCGGGACTTACAGAACACCGGGGAGCTGTTTTTT.